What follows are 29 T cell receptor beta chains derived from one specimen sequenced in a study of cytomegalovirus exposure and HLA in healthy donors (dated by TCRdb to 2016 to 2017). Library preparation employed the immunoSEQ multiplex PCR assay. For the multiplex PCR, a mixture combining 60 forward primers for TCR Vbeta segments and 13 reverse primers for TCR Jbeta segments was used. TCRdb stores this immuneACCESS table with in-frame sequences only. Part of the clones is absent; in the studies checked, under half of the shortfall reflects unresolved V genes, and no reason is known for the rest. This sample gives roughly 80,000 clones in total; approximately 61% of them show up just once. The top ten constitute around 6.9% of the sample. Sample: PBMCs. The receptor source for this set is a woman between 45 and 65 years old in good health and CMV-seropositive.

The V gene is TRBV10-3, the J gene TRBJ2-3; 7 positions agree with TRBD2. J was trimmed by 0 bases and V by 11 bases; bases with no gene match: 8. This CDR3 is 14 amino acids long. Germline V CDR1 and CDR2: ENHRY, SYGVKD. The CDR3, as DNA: TGTGCCGGGACGGGGGGAAGCAGCACAGATACGCAGTATTTT. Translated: CAGTGGSSTDTQYF.

The CDR3 DNA reads as TGCGCCAGCAGCCAAGTTTCGGCATGGGGGCGGTACACCATATATTTT. Its protein product is CASSQVSAWGRYTIYF. The chain links TRBV4-1 to TRBJ1-3; TRBD1 is a possible D gene (6 bases). The V end lost 1 base, the J end lost 8 bases, and 18 bases lay between the germline ends. There are 16 residues in the CDR3. Per the germline V gene, CDR1 is MGHRA and CDR2 is YSYEKL.

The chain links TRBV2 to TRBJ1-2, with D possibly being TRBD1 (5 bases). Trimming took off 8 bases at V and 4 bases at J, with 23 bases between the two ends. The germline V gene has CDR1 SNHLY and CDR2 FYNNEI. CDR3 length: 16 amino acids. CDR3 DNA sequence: TGTGCCAGCGGCTCCGCTGGAGGGGTACTTACCTATGGCTACACCTTC. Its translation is CASGSAGGVLTYGYTF.

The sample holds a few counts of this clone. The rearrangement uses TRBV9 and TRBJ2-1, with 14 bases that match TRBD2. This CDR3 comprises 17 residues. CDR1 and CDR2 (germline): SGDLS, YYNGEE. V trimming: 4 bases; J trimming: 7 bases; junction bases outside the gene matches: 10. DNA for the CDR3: TGTGCCAGCAGCCCTCAGCGACTAGCGGGGGGGTTAAATGAGCAGTTCTTC. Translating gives CASSPQRLAGGLNEQFF.

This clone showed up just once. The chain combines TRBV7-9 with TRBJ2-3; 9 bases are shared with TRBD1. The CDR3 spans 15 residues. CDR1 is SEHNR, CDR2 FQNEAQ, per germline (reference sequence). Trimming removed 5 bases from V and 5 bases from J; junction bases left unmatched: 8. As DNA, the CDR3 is TGTGCCAGCAGCCCCGCGGGACAGGGTTTAGATACGCAGTATTTT. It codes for CASSPAGQGLDTQYF.

CDR3 coding DNA: TGTGCCAGCAGCCCCCCCGGGACAGATTCACCCCTCCACTTT. It encodes CASSPPGTDSPLHF. This chain links TRBV5-6 with TRBJ1-6; 7 bases are a match to TRBD1. The V gene's germline CDR1 is SGHDT and CDR2 YYEEEE. The V and J ends lost 4 bases and 8 bases, in that order; junction bases with no gene match: 6. The CDR3 has 14 residues.

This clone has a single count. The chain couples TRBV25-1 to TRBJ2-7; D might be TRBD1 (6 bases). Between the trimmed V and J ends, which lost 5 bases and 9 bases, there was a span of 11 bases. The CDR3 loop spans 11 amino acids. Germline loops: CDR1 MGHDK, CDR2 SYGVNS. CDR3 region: CASSSGVSQYF. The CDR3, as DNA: TGTGCCAGCAGTTCAGGGGTTTCGCAGTACTTC.

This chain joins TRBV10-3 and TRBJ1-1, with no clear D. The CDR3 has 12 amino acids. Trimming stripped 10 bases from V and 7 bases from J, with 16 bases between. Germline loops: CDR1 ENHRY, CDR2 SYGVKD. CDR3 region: CATGGGVREAFF. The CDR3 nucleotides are TGTGCCACAGGAGGTGGGGTCCGTGAAGCTTTCTTT.

The CDR3 sequence: CASSLARAVNTEAFF. The CDR3 nucleotides are TGCGCCAGCAGCTTGGCCAGGGCGGTGAACACTGAAGCTTTCTTT. The chain links TRBV5-1 to TRBJ1-1, with D maybe TRBD1 (5 bases). This CDR3 has 15 residues. Per the germline V gene, CDR1 is SGHRS and CDR2 is YFSETQ. Trimming pared 0 bases from V and 0 bases from J, leaving 9 bases between.

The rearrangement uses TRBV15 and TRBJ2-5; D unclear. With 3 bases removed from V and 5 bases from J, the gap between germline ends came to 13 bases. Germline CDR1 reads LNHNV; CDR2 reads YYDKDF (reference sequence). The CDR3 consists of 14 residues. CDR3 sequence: CATSRPNVGETQYF. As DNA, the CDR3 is TGTGCCACCAGCAGGCCGAACGTCGGGGAGACCCAGTACTTC. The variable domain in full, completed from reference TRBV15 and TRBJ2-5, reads DAMVIQNPRYQVTQFGKPVTLSCSQTLNHNVMYWYQQKSSQAPKLLFHYYDKDFNNEADTPDNFQSRRPNTSFCFLDIRSPGLGDTAMYLCATSRPNVGETQYFGPGTRLLVL.

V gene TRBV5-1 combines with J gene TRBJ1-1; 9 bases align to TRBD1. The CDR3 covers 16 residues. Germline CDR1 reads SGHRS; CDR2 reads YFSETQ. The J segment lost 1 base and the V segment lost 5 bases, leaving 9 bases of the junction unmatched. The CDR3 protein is CASRTGQGKGNTEAFF. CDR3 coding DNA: TGCGCCAGCAGAACCGGACAGGGGAAGGGGAACACTGAAGCTTTCTTT.

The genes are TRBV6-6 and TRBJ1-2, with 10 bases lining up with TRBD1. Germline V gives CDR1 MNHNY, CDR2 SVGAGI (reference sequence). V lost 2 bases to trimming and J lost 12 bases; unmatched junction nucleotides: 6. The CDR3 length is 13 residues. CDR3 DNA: TGTGCCAGCAGTTACGGGGGACAGGGGCATCACACCTTC. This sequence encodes CASSYGGQGHHTF.

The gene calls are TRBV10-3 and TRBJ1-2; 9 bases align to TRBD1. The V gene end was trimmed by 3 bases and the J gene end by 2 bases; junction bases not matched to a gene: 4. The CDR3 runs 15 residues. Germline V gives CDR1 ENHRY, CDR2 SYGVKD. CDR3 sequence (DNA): TGTGCCATCAGTGAAGGGACAGGGATCAACTATGGCTACACCTTC. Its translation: CAISEGTGINYGYTF.

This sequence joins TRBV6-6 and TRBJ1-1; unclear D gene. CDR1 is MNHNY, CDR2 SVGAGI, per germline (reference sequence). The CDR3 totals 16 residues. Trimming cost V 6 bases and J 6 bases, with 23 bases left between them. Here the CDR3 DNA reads TGTGCCAGCAGCCGAGTTACCGAAAGCCCGGTTCCTGAAGCTTTCTTT. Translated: CASSRVTESPVPEAFF.

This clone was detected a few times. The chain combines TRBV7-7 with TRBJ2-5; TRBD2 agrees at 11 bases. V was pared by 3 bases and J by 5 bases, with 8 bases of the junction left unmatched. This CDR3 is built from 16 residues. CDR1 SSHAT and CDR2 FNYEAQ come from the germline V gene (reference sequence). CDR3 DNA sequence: TGTGCCAGCAGCTTGAATAGCGGGGGGGCCCCTGAGACCCAGTACTTC. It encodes CASSLNSGGAPETQYF.

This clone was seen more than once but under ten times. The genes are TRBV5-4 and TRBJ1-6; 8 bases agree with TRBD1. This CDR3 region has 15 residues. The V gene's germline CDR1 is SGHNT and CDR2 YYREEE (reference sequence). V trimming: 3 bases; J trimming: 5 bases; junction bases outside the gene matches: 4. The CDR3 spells CASSSGTGDNSPLHF. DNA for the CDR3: TGTGCCAGCAGCTCTGGGACAGGCGATAATTCACCCCTCCACTTT.

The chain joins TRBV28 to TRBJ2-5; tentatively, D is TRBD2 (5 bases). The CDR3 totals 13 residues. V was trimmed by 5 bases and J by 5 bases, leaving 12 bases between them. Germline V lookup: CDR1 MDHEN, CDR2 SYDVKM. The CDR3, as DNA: TGTGCCAGCAGTCCCTGGACTTCGGAGACCCAGTACTTC. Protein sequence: CASSPWTSETQYF.

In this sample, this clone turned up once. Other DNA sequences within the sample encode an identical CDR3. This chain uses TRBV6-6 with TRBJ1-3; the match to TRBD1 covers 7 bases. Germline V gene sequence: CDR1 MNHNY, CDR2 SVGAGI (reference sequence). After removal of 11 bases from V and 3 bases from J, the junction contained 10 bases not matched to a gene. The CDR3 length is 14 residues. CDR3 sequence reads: CAVRRRDSGNTIYF. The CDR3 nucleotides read TGTGCCGTTCGGCGGAGGGACAGTGGAAACACCATATATTTT.

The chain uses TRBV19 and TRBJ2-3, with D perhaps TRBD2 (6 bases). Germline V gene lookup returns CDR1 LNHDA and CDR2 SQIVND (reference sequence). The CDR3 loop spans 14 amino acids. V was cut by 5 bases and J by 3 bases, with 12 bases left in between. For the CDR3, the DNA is TGTGCCAGTAGTGGCGGGGCCGGGACAGATACGCAGTATTTT. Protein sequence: CASSGGAGTDTQYF.

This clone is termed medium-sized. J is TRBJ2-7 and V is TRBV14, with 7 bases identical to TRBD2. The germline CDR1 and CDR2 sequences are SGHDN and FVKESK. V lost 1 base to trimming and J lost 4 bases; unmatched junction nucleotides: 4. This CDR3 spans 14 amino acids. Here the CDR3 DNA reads TGTGCCAGCAGCCAAGTGGGCGGGGGATACGAGCAGTACTTC. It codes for CASSQVGGGYEQYF.

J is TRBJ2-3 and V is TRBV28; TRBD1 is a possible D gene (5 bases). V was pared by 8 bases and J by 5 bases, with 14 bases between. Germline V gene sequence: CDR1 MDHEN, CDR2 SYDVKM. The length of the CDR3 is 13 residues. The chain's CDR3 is CASRIQDLDTQYF. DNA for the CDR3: TGTGCCAGCCGTATACAGGATCTAGATACGCAGTATTTT.

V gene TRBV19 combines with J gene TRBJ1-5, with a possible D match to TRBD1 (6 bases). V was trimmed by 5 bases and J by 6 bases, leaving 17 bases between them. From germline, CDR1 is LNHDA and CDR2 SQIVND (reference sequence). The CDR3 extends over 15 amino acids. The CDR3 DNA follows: TGTGCCAGTAGTGCCTGGACAGTTGAGGGTCAGCCCCAGCATTTT. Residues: CASSAWTVEGQPQHF.

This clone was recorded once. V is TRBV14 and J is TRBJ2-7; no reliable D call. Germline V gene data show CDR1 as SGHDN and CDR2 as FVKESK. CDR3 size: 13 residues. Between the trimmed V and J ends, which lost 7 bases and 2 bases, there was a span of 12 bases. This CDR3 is CASMHQGAYEQYF. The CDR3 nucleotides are TGTGCCAGCATGCATCAAGGAGCCTACGAGCAGTACTTC.

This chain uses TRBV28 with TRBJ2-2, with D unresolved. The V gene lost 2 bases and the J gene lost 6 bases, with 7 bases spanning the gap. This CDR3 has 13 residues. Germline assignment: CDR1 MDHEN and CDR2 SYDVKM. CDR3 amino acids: CASSLPISGELFF. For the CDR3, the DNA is TGTGCCAGCAGTTTACCCATTTCCGGGGAGCTGTTTTTT.

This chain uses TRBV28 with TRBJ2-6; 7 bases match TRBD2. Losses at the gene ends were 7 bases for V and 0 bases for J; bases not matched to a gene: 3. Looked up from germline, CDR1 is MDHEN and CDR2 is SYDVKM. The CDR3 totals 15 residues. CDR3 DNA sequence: TGTGCCAGCAAGGGAGGGCACTCTGGGGCCAACGTCCTGACTTTC. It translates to CASKGGHSGANVLTF.

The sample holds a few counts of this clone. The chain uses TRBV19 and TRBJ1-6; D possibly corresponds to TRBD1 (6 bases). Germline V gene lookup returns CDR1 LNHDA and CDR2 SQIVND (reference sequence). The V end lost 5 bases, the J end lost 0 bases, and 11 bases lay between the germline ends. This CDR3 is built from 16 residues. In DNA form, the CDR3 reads TGTGCCAGTAGTGTCGACAGGAGCTCCTATAATTCACCCCTCCACTTT. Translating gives CASSVDRSSYNSPLHF.

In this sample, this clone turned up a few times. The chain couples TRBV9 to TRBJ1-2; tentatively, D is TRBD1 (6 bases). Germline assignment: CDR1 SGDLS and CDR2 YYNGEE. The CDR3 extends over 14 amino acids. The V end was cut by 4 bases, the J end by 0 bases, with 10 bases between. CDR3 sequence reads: CASSPRGSNYGYTF. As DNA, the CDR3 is TGTGCCAGCAGCCCGAGGGGGTCTAACTATGGCTACACCTTC.

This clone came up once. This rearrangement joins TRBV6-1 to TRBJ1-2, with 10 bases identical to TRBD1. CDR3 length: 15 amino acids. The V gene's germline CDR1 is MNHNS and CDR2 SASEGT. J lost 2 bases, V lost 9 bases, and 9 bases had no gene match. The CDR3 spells CASGDRQGANYGYTF. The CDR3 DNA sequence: TGTGCCAGTGGGGACCGACAGGGGGCAAACTATGGCTACACCTTC.

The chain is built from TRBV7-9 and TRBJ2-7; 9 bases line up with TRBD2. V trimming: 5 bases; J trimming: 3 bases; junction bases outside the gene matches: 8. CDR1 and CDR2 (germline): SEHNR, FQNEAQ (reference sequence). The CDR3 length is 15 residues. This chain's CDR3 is CASSPPAGGFYEQYF. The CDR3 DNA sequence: TGTGCCAGCAGCCCCCCAGCGGGGGGCTTCTACGAGCAGTACTTC.